This T cell receptor beta chain was found in a study of follicular helper T cells after annual influenza vaccination (dated by TCRdb to 2016 to 2017). Some background on the complete study: After each seasonal influenza vaccination, blood was collected on days 0, 7 and 28. To study recall of cTfh clones, some subjects were followed through successive annual vaccinations in the 2013-2014, 2014-2015 and 2015-2016 seasons. One week after vaccination, a second recruited cohort of approximately twelve subjects (Table S1) displayed a similar ICOS+CD38+ cTfh response. Six subjects had multi-year samples: four covered two vaccination seasons and two covered three seasons. The 2013-2014 samples were cryopreserved, while the 2015 samples were processed right after collection. What the work shows at the level of the full study, not this receptor alone: Day 7 ICOS+CD38+ clones were most often found later in ICOS-CD38- cTfh, suggesting that subset may serve as a memory reservoir. With successive annual vaccinations, a recurrent oligoclonal ICOS+CD38+ cTfh response was recalled, and this response contained tetramer and AIM influenza-specific clonotypes. Rare clonotypes could not be sampled because productive TCRB sequences were recovered from only about 10-21% of the analyzed cells. ICOS+CD38+ cTfh clonality correlated with the frequency of that population, and its change correlated with the change in circulating plasmablast frequency.

Libraries were made using the immunoSEQ multiplex PCR assay. Adaptive Biotechnologies carried out TCRB amplification, library preparation, sequencing and preliminary bioinformatics at Survey level resolution. TCRB sequencing used multiplex PCR amplification of genomic DNA from sorted cTfh populations. The authors processed their data as follows. Clonality was calculated in R as 1 minus normalized Shannon entropy, and the Gini index was computed with the R package ineq. To get the overlap score, the summed counts of shared sequences were divided by the total counts of all sequences in both of the compared samples. The significance of shared clonotypes was tested with Fisher's exact test, assuming a theoretical repertoire of 10^7 TCRB sequences. TCRdb carries this immuneACCESS record with in-frame sequences only. Its versions omit some clonotypes, under half of them owing to an unresolved V gene in the studies checked, with the rest unexplained. V and J calls and clone size are copied from that table; D and trimming were computed from the DNA. Present in this sample are almost 9,500 clones, about 87% of which were seen just once. Roughly 0.45% of the sample is held by the ten biggest clonotypes.

A note on this clone: This receptor's antigen is unknown. There are no base qualities to consult, and no much larger clone falls within one base.

The time point label on this specimen signifies: 2015-2016 season, pre-vaccination. Seasonal inactivated influenza vaccine (Fluvarix) was administered to adults, and sorted blood CD4 subsets were tracked by TCRB sequencing before and after vaccination. To be eligible, subjects had to live in the community and must not have received influenza vaccine in the previous 6 months. Influenza vaccine contraindications, substance abuse, HIV/AIDS, active malignancy, immunomodulatory medication and active illness such as respiratory infection were included among the exclusion criteria. At each time point, somewhere between 40 and 100 mL of blood was taken. Non-naive CD4+CXCR5+PD-1+ cells were defined as circulating Tfh and were sorted into ICOS+CD38+ and ICOS-CD38- fractions. Ficoll-Paque PLUS or SepMate separation was used to isolate PBMC. Before DNA extraction, cell subsets were sorted from PBMC on a BD FACS Aria.

CDR1 and CDR2, per the germline V gene (reference sequence), are LNHNV and YYDKDF. The germline ends are 18 bases apart after V is trimmed by 9 bases and J by 4 bases. The CDR3 runs 14 amino acids, cysteine and phenylalanine included. Just CDR3 DNA is preserved here, 42 bases in frame from base 1. The sequence links TRBV15 to TRBJ2-5; the D assignment is uncertain and may be TRBD1 or TRBD2, with 5 bases supporting each. The specimen comprised CXCR5+ CD38- circulating T follicular helper cells from blood, sampled on the day of influenza vaccination. The cell subset or site label corresponds to: circulating Tfh, non-naive CD4+CXCR5+PD-1+ (ICOS+CD38+ or ICOS-CD38-). This receptor was taken from an adult who received the influenza vaccine. The DNA is TGTGCCACTTCGAGGGTGGGGGTAGGAGAGACCCAGTACTTC. It specifies CATSRVGVGETQYF.